This record looks at one T cell receptor beta chain sequence and its context. Its antigen remains unidentified. Base qualities are not provided; no much larger clone lies one nucleotide away. Patients with a history of autoimmune disease or receiving systemic immunosuppression were excluded from the trial. Peripheral blood for TCR sequencing was drawn from every dose cohort at baseline, at cycle 4 day 1 and at cycle 7 day 1. Samples came from an open-label, multicenter, first-in-human phase I dose-escalation trial of ivuxolimab. Adults with locally advanced or metastatic melanoma, renal cell carcinoma, hepatocellular carcinoma or head and neck squamous cell carcinoma were enrolled in the trial. Before TCR sequencing, CD4+ T cells and CD8+ T cells from peripheral blood were sorted into separate populations. For sequencing of the TCRbeta CDR3 region, genomic DNA was extracted from the sorted cells. The immunoSEQ Assay was used to sequence the TCRbeta CDR3 regions. TCRdb retrieved this table from immuneACCESS and kept in-frame rearrangements only. Not all clones are present; in checked studies, unresolved V genes account for under half, and no reason is known for the remainder. For this sample the table gives about 40,000 clones, of which 70% to 90% were detected only once. The ten biggest clones cover around 13% of the sample.

These data belong to a study of OX40 agonist ivuxolimab in advanced cancers. Notes on the research overall: Ivuxolimab was a fully human IgG2 agonistic monoclonal antibody targeting the costimulatory receptor OX40 (CD134). Intravenous ivuxolimab was administered to patients every 2 weeks at six dose levels: 0.01, 0.1, 0.3, 1.5, 3 and 10 mg/kg. Of the approximately 50 patients in dose escalation, about 20 had hepatocellular carcinoma, about 15 had melanoma, 9 had renal cell carcinoma and 9 had head and neck cancer. In the dose-escalation cohort, 82.7% of patients were male, and the mean age was approximately 60 years, with a range of roughly 20 to 85. Prior anti-PD-1, anti-PD-L1 or anti-CTLA-4 therapy was permitted, and about two fifths of dose-escalation patients had received checkpoint inhibitors. Partial responses occurred in three dose-escalation patients: two with cutaneous melanoma and one with hepatocellular carcinoma. The purpose of peripheral TCRbeta sequencing was to test whether ivuxolimab changed TCR sequence diversity and led to clonal T-cell expansion. The paper reports the monotherapy dose-escalation portion (N of about 54 patients) of the phase I ivuxolimab trial.

Taken from the germline V gene, the CDR1 and CDR2 loops are MDHEN and SYDVKM. The CDR3 has 15 amino acids, counting the end cysteine and phenylalanine. The sequence is cut down to CDR3 DNA, 45 bases in frame from base 1. The junction shows trimming of 5 bases on V and 3 bases on J, plus 16 bases between the germline ends. General conclusions and limits of the study: On average, CD8+ T cells showed more expanded clones than CD4+ T cells after ivuxolimab. Low levels of normalized T-cell clonal expansion were also shown by some nonresponding patients. At doses of 0.1 to 3.0 mg/kg, clonal expansion of both CD4+ and CD8+ blood T cells was observed from baseline to week 6. Partial responders in the 0.1-3.0 mg/kg groups had among the lowest normalized peripheral clonal expansion, especially among CD8+ T cells. The antigen specificity of the peripheral T cells that underwent clonal expansion was not determined.

The chain employs TRBV28 and TRBJ1-1; the D gene cannot be resolved reliably. The specimen was CD4+ or CD8+ T cells sorted from blood, collected in a trial of the OX40 agonist ivuxolimab. This TCR came from an adult with an advanced solid tumor such as melanoma, head and neck, liver or kidney cancer. The CDR3 protein is CASSDPLNYDTEAFF. The DNA sequence follows: TGTGCCAGCAGTGATCCCCTCAATTATGACACTGAAGCTTTCTTT.